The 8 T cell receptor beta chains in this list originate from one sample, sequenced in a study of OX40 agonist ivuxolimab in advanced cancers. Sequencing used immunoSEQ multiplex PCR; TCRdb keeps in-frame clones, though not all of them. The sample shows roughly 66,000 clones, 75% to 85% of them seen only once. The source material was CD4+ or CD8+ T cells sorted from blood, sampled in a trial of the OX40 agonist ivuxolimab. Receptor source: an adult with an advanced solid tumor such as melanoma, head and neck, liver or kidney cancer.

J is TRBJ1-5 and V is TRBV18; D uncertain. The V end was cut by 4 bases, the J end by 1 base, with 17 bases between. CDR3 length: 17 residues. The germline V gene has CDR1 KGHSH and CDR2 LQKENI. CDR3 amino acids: CASSRFAPKFSNQPQHF. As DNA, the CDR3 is TGTGCCAGCTCACGCTTCGCCCCTAAGTTCAGCAATCAGCCCCAGCATTTT.

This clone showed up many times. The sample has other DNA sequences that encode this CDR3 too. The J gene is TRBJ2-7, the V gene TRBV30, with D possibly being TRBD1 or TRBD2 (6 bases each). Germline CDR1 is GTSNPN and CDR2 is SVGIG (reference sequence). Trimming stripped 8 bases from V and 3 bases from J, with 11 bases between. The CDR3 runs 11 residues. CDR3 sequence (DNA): TGTGCCGGGGGGACATACTACGAGCAGTACTTC. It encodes CAGGTYYEQYF.

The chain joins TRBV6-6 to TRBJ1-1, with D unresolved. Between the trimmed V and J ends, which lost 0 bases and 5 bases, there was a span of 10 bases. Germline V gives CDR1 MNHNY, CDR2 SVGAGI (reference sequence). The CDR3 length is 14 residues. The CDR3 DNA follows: TGTGCCAGCAGTTACTCCTCTCGCGGGACTGAAGCTTTCTTT. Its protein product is CASSYSSRGTEAFF.

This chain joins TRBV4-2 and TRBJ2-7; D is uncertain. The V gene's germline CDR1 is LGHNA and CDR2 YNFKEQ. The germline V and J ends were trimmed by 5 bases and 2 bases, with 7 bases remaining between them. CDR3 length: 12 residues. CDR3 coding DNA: TGTGCCAGCAGCTTATCTGCCTACGAGCAGTACTTC. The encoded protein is CASSLSAYEQYF.

CDR3 in amino acids: CASRSTSGANVLTF. The CDR3 region has the DNA TGTGCCAGCAGAAGTACCTCTGGGGCCAACGTCCTGACTTTC. The chain recombines TRBV27 with TRBJ2-6; D remains ambiguous. Deletions cut 6 bases from V and 0 bases from J, with 6 bases between. Per the germline V gene, CDR1 is MNHEY and CDR2 is SMNVEV (reference sequence). The CDR3 runs to 14 residues.

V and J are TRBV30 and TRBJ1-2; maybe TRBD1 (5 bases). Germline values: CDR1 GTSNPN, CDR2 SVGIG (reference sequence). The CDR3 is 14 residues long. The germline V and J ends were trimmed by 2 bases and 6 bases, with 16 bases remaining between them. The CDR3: CAWSREVLGHGYTF. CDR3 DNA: TGTGCCTGGAGTAGAGAGGTATTGGGACATGGCTACACCTTC.

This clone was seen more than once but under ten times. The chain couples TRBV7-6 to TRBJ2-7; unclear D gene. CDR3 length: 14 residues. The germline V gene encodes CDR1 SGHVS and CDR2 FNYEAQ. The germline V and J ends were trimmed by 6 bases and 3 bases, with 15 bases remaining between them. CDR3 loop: CASSLTQASYEQYF. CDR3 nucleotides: TGTGCCAGCAGTTTGACCCAGGCTAGCTACGAGCAGTACTTC.

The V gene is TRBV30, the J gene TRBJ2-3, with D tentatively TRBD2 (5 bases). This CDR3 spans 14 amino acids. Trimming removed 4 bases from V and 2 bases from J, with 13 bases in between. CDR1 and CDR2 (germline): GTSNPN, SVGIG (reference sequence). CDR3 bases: TGTGCCTGGAACGGACTGGCGGACACAGATACGCAGTATTTT. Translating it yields CAWNGLADTDTQYF. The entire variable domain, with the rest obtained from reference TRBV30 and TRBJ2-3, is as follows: SQTIHQWPATLVQPVGSPLSLECTVEGTSNPNLYWYRQAAGRGLQLLFYSVGIGQISSEVPQNLSASRPQDRQFILSSKKLLLSDSGFYLCAWNGLADTDTQYFGPGTRLTVL.